This TCR beta chain was found in a study of identical twins. The CDR3 contains 16 residues. Germline V gives CDR1 SEHNR, CDR2 FQNEAQ (reference sequence). With V trimmed by 3 bases and J by 4 bases, 8 bases remained unmatched. TCRdb itself ran the 5' RACE reads through MiXCR, one entry per CDR3 protein. The sample has some 200,000 distinct CDR3 sequences, 6% to 9% seen once. This clonotype was seen only a few times. Separately, the same data were catalogued under a study of yellow fever vaccine responses in identical twins.

This receptor was identified in a woman younger than 30 in good health. Sequencing used memory (CD45RO+) T cells sorted from blood. The chain recombines TRBV7-9 with TRBJ2-1, with 8 bases lining up with TRBD1. The CDR3 loop reads CASSFISGTGYNEQFF. CDR3 bases: TGTGCCAGCAGCTTCATATCCGGGACAGGTTACAATGAGCAGTTCTTC.